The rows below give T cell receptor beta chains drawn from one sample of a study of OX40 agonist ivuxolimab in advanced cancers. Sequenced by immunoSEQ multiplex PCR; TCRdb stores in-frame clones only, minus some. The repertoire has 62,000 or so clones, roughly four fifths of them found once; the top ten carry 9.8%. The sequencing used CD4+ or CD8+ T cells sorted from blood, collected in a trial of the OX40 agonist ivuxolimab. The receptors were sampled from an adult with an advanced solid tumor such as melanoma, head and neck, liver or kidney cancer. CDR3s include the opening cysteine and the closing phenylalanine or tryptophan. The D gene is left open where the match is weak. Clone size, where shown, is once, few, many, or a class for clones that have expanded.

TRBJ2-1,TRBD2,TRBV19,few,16,TGTGCCAGTAGTGCCCCTAGCGGAGCGAATTACAATGAGCAGTTCTTC,CASSAPSGANYNEQFF
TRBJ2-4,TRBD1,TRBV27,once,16,TGTGCCAGCAGTCCCCGCCGGGACAGGGGGCCTAACATTCAGTACTTC,CASSPRRDRGPNIQYF
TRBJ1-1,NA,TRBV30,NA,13,TGTGCCTGGGCTCGGAGTGGGAACACTGAAGCTTTCTTT,CAWARSGNTEAFF
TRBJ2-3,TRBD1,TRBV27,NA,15,TGTGCCAGCAGTGCCGGACAGGCGAGCACAGATACGCAGTATTTT,CASSAGQASTDTQYF
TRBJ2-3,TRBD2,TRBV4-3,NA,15,TGCGCCAGCAGCCAAGAGAGCGGGGGGGGGAATACGCAGTATTTT,CASSQESGGGNTQYF
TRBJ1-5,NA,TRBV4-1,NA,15,TGCGCCAGCAGCCAAGTCGGGACTACCTATCAGCCCCAGCATTTT,CASSQVGTTYQPQHF
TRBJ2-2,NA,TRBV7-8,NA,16,TGTGCCAGCAGCTTAATGGGCAGGCTCAACACCGGGGAGCTGTTTTTT,CASSLMGRLNTGELFF
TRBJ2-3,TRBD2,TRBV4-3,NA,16,TGCGCCAGCAGCCAAGGACTAGCGGGAGCTGAAGATACGCAGTATTTT,CASSQGLAGAEDTQYF
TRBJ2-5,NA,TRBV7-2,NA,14,TGTGCCAGCAGCTTATATGCGGGGAGGGAGACCCAGTACTTC,CASSLYAGRETQYF
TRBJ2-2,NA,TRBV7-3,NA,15,TGTGCCAGCAGCTTAAGAAGAGCTAGCGCCGGGGAGCTGTTTTTT,CASSLRRASAGELFF
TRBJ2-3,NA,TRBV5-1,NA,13,TGCGCCAGCAGCGACGGGGGCACAGATACGCAGTATTTT,CASSDGGTDTQYF
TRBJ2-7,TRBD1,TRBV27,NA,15,TGTGCCAGCAGTTTACGGGACAGGGGAACCTACGAGCAGTACTTC,CASSLRDRGTYEQYF
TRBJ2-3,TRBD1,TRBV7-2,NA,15,TGTGCCACCGCCCGGGACAGGGGAAAAGGTGATACGCAGTATTTT,CATARDRGKGDTQYF
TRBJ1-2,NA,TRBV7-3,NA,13,TGTGCCAGCAGCTTGGTAGTAGGGGAAGGCTACACCTTC,CASSLVVGEGYTF
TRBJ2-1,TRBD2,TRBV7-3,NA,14,TGTGCCAGCAGCTTGACGGGAGGGTACAATGAGCAGTTCTTC,CASSLTGGYNEQFF
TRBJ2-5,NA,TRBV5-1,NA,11,TGCGCCAGCAGCTTTGGGGAGACCCAGTACTTC,CASSFGETQYF
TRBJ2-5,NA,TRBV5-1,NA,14,TGCGCCAGCAGCCCTGGGAGGGGGCGGGAGACCCAGTACTTC,CASSPGRGRETQYF
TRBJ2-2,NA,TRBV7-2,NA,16,TGTGCCAGCAGCCGTGGGCTGGGGGGTAGCACCGGGGAGCTGTTTTTT,CASSRGLGGSTGELFF
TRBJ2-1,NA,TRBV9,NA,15,TGTGCCAGCAGCCAAGGACTTAATGCCTACAATGAGCAGTTCTTC,CASSQGLNAYNEQFF
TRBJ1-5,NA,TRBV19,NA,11,TGTGCCAGTAGTATCGGTCAGCCCCAGCATTTT,CASSIGQPQHF